Below, 17 T cell receptor beta chains from the same sample are listed, as sequenced in a study of early T cells in non-severe SARS-CoV-2 infection. TCRdb re-analysed the 5' RACE reads in MiXCR, keeping a single row per CDR3 protein. The table has tens of thousands of distinct CDR3 sequences, roughly 12% seen once. Sequenced material: whole blood. These receptors were obtained from an adult who was a healthcare worker with PCR-confirmed SARS-CoV-2 infection or an uninfected control (not recorded which).

In its sample, this clonotype was seen many times. This sequence joins TRBV30 and TRBJ2-7, with D perhaps matching TRBD1 (5 bases). CDR3 size: 12 residues. The germline V gene encodes CDR1 GTSNPN and CDR2 SVGIG (reference sequence). V lost 4 bases to trimming and J lost 7 bases, with 14 bases between them. CDR3 DNA sequence: TGTGCCTGGACCCCCGTGGGGCCTGAGCAGTACTTC. This translates into CAWTPVGPEQYF.

This clonotype was recorded a few times. The chain uses TRBV10-3 and TRBJ2-1, with TRBD2 matching 16 bases. Germline lookup yields CDR1 ENHRY and CDR2 SYGVKD. V gave up 3 bases and J gave up 8 bases; unmatched junction bases: 10. There are 18 residues in the CDR3. Here the CDR3 DNA reads TGTGCCATCAGTGAACCGGGACTAGCGGGAGGGGGTGTGGATGAGCAGTTCTTC. It specifies CAISEPGLAGGGVDEQFF.

This chain uses TRBV7-8 with TRBJ2-1; 8 bases are a match to TRBD1. This CDR3 is built from 12 residues. The V gene end was trimmed by 4 bases and the J gene end by 13 bases; junction bases not matched to a gene: 6. CDR1 is SGHVS, CDR2 FQNEAQ, per germline. DNA for the CDR3: TGTGCCAGCAGCTCACTTGGGACAGGACAGTTCTTC. Its translation: CASSSLGTGQFF.

This clonotype has only a few counts. The DNA of the CDR3 is TGTGCCAGCAGTCACCCCAGGACCGGGGAGCTGTTTTTT. Protein product: CASSHPRTGELFF. The chain joins TRBV7-2 to TRBJ2-2, with D hard to call. In germline, CDR1 is SGHTA, CDR2 FQGNSA. CDR3 size: 13 residues. V lost 6 bases, J lost 5 bases, and 10 bases lay in between. Drawing the rest from reference TRBV7-2 and TRBJ2-2, the complete variable domain is GAGVSQSPSNKVTEKGKDVELRCDPISGHTALYWYRQSLGQGLEFLIYFQGNSAPDKSGLPSDRFSAERTGGSVSTLTIQRTQQEDSAVYLCASSHPRTGELFFGEGSRLTVL.

This chain joins TRBV29-1 and TRBJ2-5, with D hard to call. The V gene's germline CDR1 is SQVTM and CDR2 ANQGSEA. V lost 7 bases to trimming and J lost 5 bases, with 11 bases between them. This CDR3 comprises 11 residues. The CDR3, as DNA: TGCAGCGGGGATAGGCGGGAGACCCAGTACTTC. Amino acid sequence: CSGDRRETQYF. The entire variable domain, with the rest obtained from reference TRBV29-1 and TRBJ2-5, is as follows: SAVISQKPSRDICQRGTSLTIQCQVDSQVTMMFWYRQQPGQSLTLIATANQGSEATYESGFVIDKFPISRPNLTFSTLTVSNMSPEDSSIYLCSGDRRETQYFGPGTRLLVL.

The V gene is TRBV5-4, the J gene TRBJ2-5, with a weak D call TRBD1 (6 bases). Trimming took 2 bases from V and 3 from J, leaving 8 bases between them. Per the germline V gene, CDR1 is SGHNT and CDR2 is YYREEE (reference sequence). The CDR3 consists of 13 residues. The CDR3 region is CASSFRGEETQYF. In DNA form, the CDR3 reads TGTGCCAGCAGCTTCAGGGGAGAAGAGACCCAGTACTTC.

The chain has TRBV20-1 and TRBJ2-5; the D is unclear. CDR1 and CDR2 from the germline V gene are DFQATT and SNEGSKA (reference sequence). CDR3 size: 14 residues. Trimming took 1 base from V and 5 from J, leaving 14 bases between them. The CDR3 is CSARGTAMMETQYF. The CDR3 DNA reads TGCAGTGCTAGAGGGACGGCAATGATGGAGACCCAGTACTTC.

This clonotype was seen a few times. The V gene is TRBV4-2, the J gene TRBJ1-1; no clear D gene. Germline CDR1 reads LGHNA; CDR2 reads YNFKEQ. Trimming took 1 base from V and 1 from J, leaving 10 bases between them. This CDR3 is 15 amino acids long. The CDR3 nucleotides are TGTGCCAGCAGCCAAGTAAATGGAGCGAACACTGAAGCTTTCTTT. It encodes CASSQVNGANTEAFF.

The chain is built from TRBV18 and TRBJ2-7, with 11 bases that match TRBD2. The V gene's germline CDR1 is KGHSH and CDR2 LQKENI. The CDR3 is made up of 19 amino acids. V shed 1 base, J shed 1 base, and the junction held 12 bases outside the gene matches. The DNA of the CDR3 is TGTGCCAGCTCACCACGAGCCTTTAGCGGGAGGGCCATGTCCTACGAGCAGTACTTC. Translation: CASSPRAFSGRAMSYEQYF.

This clonotype was observed at least ten times. V gene TRBV6-5 combines with J gene TRBJ2-5, with D unresolved. The V gene lost 3 bases and the J gene lost 5 bases, with 4 bases spanning the gap. Germline CDR1 reads MNHEY; CDR2 reads SVGAGI. This CDR3 region has 11 residues. The CDR3 sequence is CASSYLETQYF. The CDR3 DNA reads as TGTGCCAGCAGTTATTTGGAGACCCAGTACTTC.

CDR3 region: CSDVAGASYNEQFF. CDR3 nucleotide sequence: TGCAGCGATGTAGCGGGAGCCTCCTACAATGAGCAGTTCTTC. This rearrangement joins TRBV29-1 to TRBJ2-1, with 9 bases that match TRBD2. The germline CDR1 and CDR2 sequences are SQVTM and ANQGSEA. The V gene end was trimmed by 7 bases and the J gene end by 0 bases; junction bases not matched to a gene: 4. CDR3 length equals 14 residues.

The rearrangement links TRBV29-1 to TRBJ2-5; 10 bases align to TRBD1. V dropped 6 bases and J dropped 3; count of bases not matched to a gene: 7. Germline CDR1 and CDR2: SQVTM and ANQGSEA. The CDR3 sequence is 14 residues long. The DNA for the CDR3 is TGCAGCGTCTCCGGGACAGGGGCCAAAGAGACCCAGTACTTC. This sequence encodes CSVSGTGAKETQYF.

This clonotype was observed at least ten times. V and J are TRBV28 and TRBJ2-3; 9 nucleotides match TRBD2. Trimming took 5 bases from V and 1 from J; bases not matched to a gene: 4. Germline V gives CDR1 MDHEN, CDR2 SYDVKM. CDR3 length: 15 residues. DNA for the CDR3: TGTGCCAGCAGTCCGGGACTAGCTGGCACAGATACGCAGTATTTT. As protein: CASSPGLAGTDTQYF.

This clonotype was detected ten times or more. The chain joins TRBV19 to TRBJ2-3; no clear D gene. Germline CDR1 and CDR2: LNHDA and SQIVND (reference sequence). Trimming removed 8 bases from V and 0 bases from J, with 12 bases in between. The CDR3 covers 14 residues. The CDR3 sequence is CASRTALSTDTQYF. In DNA, the CDR3 is TGTGCCAGTCGTACTGCCCTAAGCACAGATACGCAGTATTTT. Using reference TRBV19 and TRBJ2-3 for the parts outside the CDR3, the full variable domain is DGGITQSPKYLFRKEGQNVTLSCEQNLNHDAMYWYRQDPGQGLRLIYYSQIVNDFQKGDIAEGYSVSREKKESFPLTVTSAQKNPTAFYLCASRTALSTDTQYFGPGTRLTVL.

This clonotype was seen more than once but under ten times. The genes are TRBV4-1 and TRBJ2-1, with D perhaps matching TRBD1 (5 bases). V lost 5 bases and J 8 bases, leaving 7 bases between the germline ends. Per the germline V gene, CDR1 is MGHRA and CDR2 is YSYEKL. The CDR3 is made up of 11 amino acids. The DNA for the CDR3 is TGCGCCAGCAGCAAAGGGGATGAGCAGTTCTTC. It encodes CASSKGDEQFF.

This clonotype was seen ten or more times. V is TRBV7-2 and J is TRBJ2-1; possible D gene TRBD1, 6 bases. Germline CDR1 and CDR2: SGHTA and FQGNSA. The CDR3 is 20 residues long. With 5 bases removed from V and 0 bases from J, the gap between germline ends came to 26 bases. CDR3 amino acids: CASSPYRDWGAVSSYNEQFF. The CDR3 DNA sequence: TGTGCCAGCAGCCCCTACAGGGATTGGGGCGCGGTTAGCTCCTACAATGAGCAGTTCTTC. Filled out from reference TRBV7-2 and TRBJ2-1, the complete variable domain reads GAGVSQSPSNKVTEKGKDVELRCDPISGHTALYWYRQSLGQGLEFLIYFQGNSAPDKSGLPSDRFSAERTGGSVSTLTIQRTQQEDSAVYLCASSPYRDWGAVSSYNEQFFGPGTRLTVL.

This clonotype was recorded many times. The J gene is TRBJ2-2, the V gene TRBV11-2; D uncertain. Germline CDR1 and CDR2: SGHAT and FQNNGV. Trimming cost V 4 bases and J 7 bases, with 19 bases left between them. This CDR3 has 16 amino acids. Here the CDR3 DNA reads TGTGCCAGCAGCTCCCCCGGTTCGCCTGGAAGCGGGGAGCTGTTTTTT. Protein: CASSSPGSPGSGELFF.